One and the same sample provided the 28 T cell receptor beta chains below, sequenced in a study of chemoradiotherapy in HPV16-positive cancers. Sequenced by immunoSEQ multiplex PCR; TCRdb stores in-frame clones only, minus some. The repertoire includes about 39,000 clones, more than 75% of them detected once, and 5.2% sits in the top ten. This sample comprised blood, obtained from a patient who underwent chemoradiotherapy. The receptors were gathered from a human donor with HPV-associated anogenital cancer.

The chain recombines TRBV11-1 with TRBJ2-1; a weak D match, TRBD1 (6 bases). Trimming removed 4 bases from V and 8 bases from J, with 15 bases in between. The CDR3 loop spans 14 amino acids. Germline V gene lookup returns CDR1 SGHAT and CDR2 FQDESV (reference sequence). CDR3 in amino acids: CASSSNRDIDEQFF. CDR3 sequence (DNA): TGTGCCAGCAGCTCAAACAGGGATATCGATGAGCAGTTCTTC.

The chain joins TRBV5-1 to TRBJ1-1, with TRBD1 identical over 10 bases. Per germline, CDR1 SGHRS and CDR2 YFSETQ. The V segment lost 3 bases and the J segment 0 bases; nucleotides outside the gene matches: 5. The CDR3 length is 16 residues. The CDR3 DNA reads TGCGCCAGCAGCTCCGGGACAGGGGTATTGAACACTGAAGCTTTCTTT. Translating it yields CASSSGTGVLNTEAFF. Variable domain in full (rest from reference TRBV5-1 and TRBJ1-1): KAGVTQTPRYLIKTRGQQVTLSCSPISGHRSVSWYQQTPGQGLQFLFEYFSETQRNKGNFPGRFSGRQFSNSRSEMNVSTLELGDSALYLCASSSGTGVLNTEAFFGQGTRLTVV.

The genes are TRBV7-2 and TRBJ2-7; no clear D gene. Germline loops: CDR1 SGHTA, CDR2 FQGNSA. The CDR3 runs to 12 residues. The ends were cut back, 1 base at V and 3 bases at J, with 4 bases in the middle. The CDR3 coding sequence is TGTGCCAGCAGCTTAGTTGGCTACGAGCAGTACTTC. Translation: CASSLVGYEQYF.

J is TRBJ2-2 and V is TRBV2; 9 positions match TRBD1. Unmatched junction bases numbered 7, after V lost 7 bases and J lost 4 bases. This CDR3 is 15 amino acids long. Germline V gene lookup returns CDR1 SNHLY and CDR2 FYNNEI. The CDR3 is CASNGQGRATGELFF. The CDR3 coding sequence is TGTGCCAGCAACGGACAGGGGCGTGCCACCGGGGAGCTGTTTTTT. The entire variable domain, with the rest obtained from reference TRBV2 and TRBJ2-2, is as follows: EPEVTQTPSHQVTQMGQEVILRCVPISNHLYFYWYRQILGQKVEFLVSFYNNEISEKSEIFDDQFSVERPDGSNFTLKIRSTKLEDSAMYFCASNGQGRATGELFFGEGSRLTVL.

This chain uses TRBV25-1 with TRBJ1-1; 7 positions match TRBD1. The germline V gene has CDR1 MGHDK and CDR2 SYGVNS. The CDR3 consists of 15 residues. V lost 6 bases and J lost 0; bases outside the gene matches: 7. CDR3 region: CASRARGTVNTEAFF. The CDR3 bases are TGTGCCAGCAGGGCCAGGGGGACAGTGAACACTGAAGCTTTCTTT.

This clone appeared a single time. The V and J genes are TRBV9 and TRBJ1-2; D perhaps matches TRBD1 (6 bases). V shed 6 bases and J shed 1 base, with 16 bases lying between them. This CDR3 has 15 amino acids. In germline, CDR1 is SGDLS, CDR2 YYNGEE. The CDR3 bases are TGTGCCAGCACTAGACGATTGGACAGTAACTATGGCTACACCTTC. Its translation is CASTRRLDSNYGYTF.

This chain connects TRBV5-1 to TRBJ2-5, with 9 bases that match TRBD2. The germline gives CDR1 SGHRS, CDR2 YFSETQ. The CDR3 has 16 residues. J gave up 5 bases and V 0 bases, and 8 bases lay outside the gene matches. DNA of the CDR3: TGCGCCAGCAGCTTGGGCGGGGGGGCGAATTTGGAGACCCAGTACTTC. Protein: CASSLGGGANLETQYF.

V and J are TRBV10-3 and TRBJ2-5; no clear D gene. Trimming left V 3 bases short and J 4 bases short, with 3 bases between. This CDR3 spans 11 amino acids. The germline V gene encodes CDR1 ENHRY and CDR2 SYGVKD. The CDR3, as DNA: TGTGCCATCAGTGATGCAGAGACCCAGTACTTC. Protein product: CAISDAETQYF.

CDR3 loop: CASSSGGTGFEQYF. For the CDR3, the DNA is TGTGCCAGCAGCTCAGGAGGGACAGGGTTTGAGCAGTACTTC. This chain links TRBV9 with TRBJ2-7; 9 positions match TRBD1. J lost 7 bases, V lost 4 bases, and 9 bases had no gene match. Germline assignment: CDR1 SGDLS and CDR2 YYNGEE. This CDR3 has 14 amino acids.

The rearrangement uses TRBV5-1 and TRBJ2-5; perhaps TRBD2 as D (6 bases). The CDR3 covers 13 residues. Trimming stripped 4 bases from V and 3 bases from J, with 10 bases between. The V gene's germline CDR1 is SGHRS and CDR2 YFSETQ. CDR3 in DNA: TGCGCCAGCAGCCCACTAGCCGAAGAGACCCAGTACTTC. Its protein product is CASSPLAEETQYF.

The chain has TRBV14 and TRBJ2-1; D is perhaps TRBD1 (5 bases). Germline CDR1 reads SGHDN; CDR2 reads FVKESK. V lost 0 bases, J lost 4 bases, and 13 bases lay in between. This CDR3 comprises 16 residues. CDR3 nucleotide sequence: TGTGCCAGCAGCCAAGATAGGGGTAGTCAGTACAATGAGCAGTTCTTC. Residues: CASSQDRGSQYNEQFF. Using reference TRBV14 and TRBJ2-1 for the parts outside the CDR3, the full variable domain is EAGVTQFPSHSVIEKGQTVTLRCDPISGHDNLYWYRRVMGKEIKFLLHFVKESKQDESGMPNNRFLAERTGGTYSTLKVQPAELEDSGVYFCASSQDRGSQYNEQFFGPGTRLTVL.

By sample share, this clone is medium-sized (0.01 to 0.1%). One end of the junction is discordant with germline, which a read error may explain. V usage is TRBV29-1 and J usage is TRBJ1-2; the match to TRBD1 covers 7 bases. Germline lookup yields CDR1 SQVTM and CDR2 ANQGSEA. The CDR3 is 11 residues long. The CDR3 nucleotides read TGCAGCGTTGTCGGACAGGTGGGGCCCGCCTTC. This sequence encodes CSVVGQVGPAF.

V gene TRBV29-1 combines with J gene TRBJ1-5, with TRBD1 as a possible D gene (5 bases). V was shortened by 5 bases and J by 7 bases, with 15 bases between the two germline ends. The germline V gene has CDR1 SQVTM and CDR2 ANQGSEA. This CDR3 region has 13 residues. CDR3 DNA sequence: TGCAGCGTTACCTCAGGGTACAGCCAGCCCCAGCATTTT. This sequence encodes CSVTSGYSQPQHF.

The rearrangement links TRBV5-1 to TRBJ2-5; either TRBD1 or TRBD2 may supply D (5 bases each). Germline V CDR1 and CDR2: SGHRS, YFSETQ. This CDR3 has 14 amino acids. V was trimmed by 4 bases and J by 1 base, leaving 11 bases between them. CDR3 in DNA: TGCGCCAGCAGCAGGGGACCCGCCCAAGAGACCCAGTACTTC. Encoded protein: CASSRGPAQETQYF.

This rearrangement joins TRBV10-3 to TRBJ2-7; TRBD1 matches 8 bases. This CDR3 is built from 13 residues. V lost 6 bases and J lost 2; bases outside the gene matches: 3. Per the germline V gene, CDR1 is ENHRY and CDR2 is SYGVKD. CDR3 residues: CAIRQGGAYEQYF. The CDR3 bases are TGTGCCATCAGACAGGGGGGCGCCTACGAGCAGTACTTC.

J is TRBJ2-3 and V is TRBV27; D may correspond to TRBD1 or TRBD2 (6 bases each). This CDR3 is built from 14 residues. Germline CDR1 is MNHEY and CDR2 is SMNVEV (reference sequence). Trimming pared 7 bases from V and 8 bases from J, leaving 19 bases between. The CDR3 nucleotides read TGTGCCAGCACAGGGGACCCAAAGGGGGGTACGCAGTATTTT. This translates into CASTGDPKGGTQYF.

The J gene is TRBJ1-5, the V gene TRBV5-5; tentatively, D is TRBD1 (5 bases). Deletions cut 6 bases from V and 7 bases from J, with 20 bases between. CDR3 size: 15 residues. CDR1 and CDR2 (germline): SGHKS, YYEKEE (reference sequence). CDR3 sequence (DNA): TGTGCCAGCACCAGAAACGGGGGACTCGTCCAGCCCCAGCATTTT. This gives the protein CASTRNGGLVQPQHF. The complete variable domain, with remaining parts taken from reference TRBV5-5 and TRBJ1-5, reads DAGVTQSPTHLIKTRGQQVTLRCSPISGHKSVSWYQQVLGQGPQFIFQYYEKEERGRGNFPDRFSARQFPNYSSELNVNALLLGDSALYLCASTRNGGLVQPQHFGDGTRLSIL.

This chain links TRBV12-5 with TRBJ2-1; 7 bases agree with TRBD2. CDR1 is LGHNT and CDR2 is FRNRAP in the germline V gene. The CDR3 runs to 15 residues. V shed 8 bases, J shed 6 bases, and the junction held 13 bases outside the gene matches. CDR3 sequence: CASLFITGGVNEQFF. CDR3 nucleotide sequence: TGTGCTAGTCTGTTTATAACGGGGGGTGTCAATGAGCAGTTCTTC.

This clone was detected only once. DNA for the CDR3: TGTGCCAGCAGCTCATGGACAGTCTCCGATGAGCAGTTCTTC. This translates into CASSSWTVSDEQFF. J is TRBJ2-1 and V is TRBV11-2; D may be TRBD1 (6 bases). Trimming stripped 4 bases from V and 8 bases from J, with 15 bases between. CDR3 length: 14 amino acids. The germline V gene encodes CDR1 SGHAT and CDR2 FQNNGV.

This chain links TRBV2 with TRBJ1-5, with TRBD1 matching 8 bases. Germline assignment: CDR1 SNHLY and CDR2 FYNNEI. Germline trimming cut 8 bases from V and 6 bases from J; bases unmatched to any gene: 6. CDR3 length: 13 residues. CDR3 DNA sequence: TGTGCCAGCGACAGGGGAGCCACTCAGCCCCAGCATTTT. Encoded protein: CASDRGATQPQHF.

The genes are TRBV7-2 and TRBJ2-7, with TRBD1 matching over 9 bases. CDR3 size: 15 residues. CDR1 and CDR2 from the germline V gene are SGHTA and FQGNSA. V shed 2 bases, J shed 6 bases, and the junction held 8 bases outside the gene matches. CDR3: CASSLKTGGTGEQYF. Written as DNA, the CDR3 is TGTGCCAGCAGCTTAAAGACAGGGGGTACCGGCGAGCAGTACTTC.

The J gene is TRBJ2-7, the V gene TRBV27, with 9 bases fitting TRBD1. The CDR3 has 16 amino acids. In germline, CDR1 is MNHEY, CDR2 SMNVEV (reference sequence). Trimming removed 6 bases from V and 2 bases from J; junction bases left unmatched: 11. CDR3: CASSPTTGTGPYEQYF. CDR3 in DNA: TGTGCCAGCAGCCCAACAACCGGGACAGGGCCCTACGAGCAGTACTTC.

The chain links TRBV11-2 to TRBJ1-1; 8 bases line up with TRBD1. The CDR3 length is 17 residues. In germline, CDR1 is SGHAT, CDR2 FQNNGV. V dropped 0 bases and J dropped 0; count of bases not matched to a gene: 6. CDR3 bases: TGTGCCAGCAGCTTAGAAGCAGGGGGCTCATTGAACACTGAAGCTTTCTTT. Its protein is CASSLEAGGSLNTEAFF.

This chain joins TRBV11-1 and TRBJ1-1, with 7 bases lining up with TRBD1. Per the germline V gene, CDR1 is SGHAT and CDR2 is FQDESV (reference sequence). CDR3 length: 15 residues. J gave up 1 base and V 3 bases, and 5 bases lay outside the gene matches. DNA for the CDR3: TGTGCCAGCAGCTTCGGGACAGAATCGAACACTGAAGCTTTCTTT. Translating it yields CASSFGTESNTEAFF.

The chain employs TRBV30 and TRBJ2-3; D is undetermined. The CDR3 extends over 13 amino acids. Germline assignment: CDR1 GTSNPN and CDR2 SVGIG (reference sequence). Trimming cost V 4 bases and J 2 bases, with 10 bases left between them. The CDR3 region has the DNA TGTGCCTGGACCCCTCGGATCACAGATACGCAGTATTTT. Translation gives CAWTPRITDTQYF.

This clone occurred once. This chain uses TRBV9 with TRBJ1-6; no clear D gene. This CDR3 comprises 15 residues. Germline V lookup: CDR1 SGDLS, CDR2 YYNGEE. Deletions cut 2 bases from V and 8 bases from J, with 14 bases between. CDR3 DNA sequence: TGTGCCAGCAGCGTGAGTGGCAGGACGTATTCACCCCTCCACTTT. It is translated as CASSVSGRTYSPLHF.

CDR3 region: CASSVIVAGPQYF. Written as DNA, the CDR3 is TGTGCCAGCAGCGTAATCGTAGCGGGGCCCCAGTACTTC. This chain links TRBV9 with TRBJ2-5; 8 bases are a match to TRBD2. V gave up 1 base and J gave up 9 bases; unmatched junction bases: 5. The CDR3 consists of 13 residues. The germline V gene encodes CDR1 SGDLS and CDR2 YYNGEE. Filled out from reference TRBV9 and TRBJ2-5, the complete variable domain reads DSGVTQTPKHLITATGQRVTLRCSPRSGDLSVYWYQQSLDQGLQFLIQYYNGEERAKGNILERFSAQQFPDLHSELNLSSLELGDSALYFCASSVIVAGPQYFGPGTRLLVL.

This chain links TRBV18 with TRBJ2-1, with 9 bases lining up with TRBD2. V trimming: 4 bases; J trimming: 2 bases; junction bases outside the gene matches: 3. The CDR3 has 15 residues. Germline CDR1 reads KGHSH; CDR2 reads LQKENI. The CDR3 loop is CASSLGTSPYNEQFF. In nucleotides, the CDR3 is TGTGCCAGCTCACTCGGGACTAGCCCCTACAATGAGCAGTTCTTC. Using reference TRBV18 and TRBJ2-1 for the parts outside the CDR3, the full variable domain is NAGVMQNPRHLVRRRGQEARLRCSPMKGHSHVYWYRQLPEEGLKFMVYLQKENIIDESGMPKERFSAEFPKEGPSILRIQQVVRGDSAAYFCASSLGTSPYNEQFFGPGTRLTVL.